This TCR beta chain comes out of a study of post-analysis software for immune sequencing data. Study-wide background: Recorded disease courses covered relapsing-remitting, secondary progressive and progressive-relapsing multiple sclerosis. Some patients had no subtype annotation.

Points from the study as a whole: Five or six TRBV segments, TRBV5-6, TRBV5-1 and TRBV20-1 among them, were found more frequent in patients than controls. Patients with multiple sclerosis recorded significantly lower normalized Chao1 diversity than controls, the study found. Strong same-batch co-clustering of samples appeared with F measure clustering.

This CDR3 comprises 13 residues. The V gene's germline CDR1 is SGHTA and CDR2 FQGTGA. With 0 bases removed from V and 4 bases from J, the gap between germline ends came to 5 bases. Unique molecular identifiers featured in each of the TCR beta cDNA libraries. Hundreds of thousands of cDNA molecules were obtained from roughly 1 to 10 million T cells. TCRdb reanalysed the PCR reads using MiXCR and keeps one entry per CDR3 protein. Among about 400,000 distinct CDR3 sequences listed, less than 40% were seen once. This clonotype was found a few times. What it recognizes is unknown. Source material: blood. This chain joins TRBV7-3 and TRBJ2-3; D is perhaps TRBD2 (5 bases). This TCR came from a girl aged 10 to 17 with multiple sclerosis. The chain's CDR3 is CASSLTRADTQYF. CDR3 DNA sequence: TGTGCCAGCAGCTTAACGCGGGCAGATACGCAGTATTTT.